These T cell receptor beta chains were read from a single sample in a study of T cells after yellow fever vaccination. TCRdb analysed the 5' RACE reads with MiXCR anew, one entry per CDR3 protein. The profile covers about 170,000 distinct CDR3 sequences, with 11% appearing a single time and 30% to 45% taken by the ten largest. The sequences come from CD8+ T cells sorted from PBMCs, collected 15 days after the yellow fever booster vaccination. The receptors stem from a man younger than 30 who received the YFV17D yellow fever vaccine. Both conserved end residues are part of each CDR3. Expanded clones are given a class, and other clones once, few, many or no size at all.

clone_size | j_call | v_call | cdr3_aa
NA | TRBJ2-2 | TRBV7-6 | CASSAYFRDQAGELFF
NA | TRBJ1-1 | TRBV4-1 | CASSHDRQGNTEAFF
many | TRBJ2-1 | TRBV29-1 | CSVAPPGLAGGRVDEQFF
few | TRBJ1-5 | TRBV27 | CASSLSGQPSNQPQHF
many | TRBJ2-4 | TRBV7-2 | CASSFLGGKNIQYF
few | TRBJ2-3 | TRBV25-1 | CASSRQGPDTQYF
many | TRBJ1-5 | TRBV7-9 | CASSPTGRNQPQHF
many | TRBJ2-3 | TRBV25-1 | CASRAGVDTQYF
NA | TRBJ2-7 | TRBV4-3 | CASSQDFLAGGSSYEQYF
NA | TRBJ1-2 | TRBV20-1 | CSVRGQGVPGYTF
many | TRBJ2-7 | TRBV7-9 | CASSRDRADEQYF
few | TRBJ2-1 | TRBV20-1 | CSASRGGDYNEQFF
many | TRBJ2-5 | TRBV29-1 | CSVEEGRGEQETQYF
NA | TRBJ1-2 | TRBV19 | CATQLPNYGYTF
NA | TRBJ1-2 | TRBV6-2/TRBV6-3 | CASSPSATARSYTF
few | TRBJ2-1 | TRBV6-5 | CASSYFSGLSYNEQFF
NA | TRBJ1-1 | TRBV5-1 | CASSNTGWTEAFF
NA | TRBJ2-7 | TRBV4-1 | CASSQEQGPYEQYF
few | TRBJ2-1 | TRBV10-3 | CAIRVGGLAQHNEQFF
few | TRBJ2-7 | TRBV7-2 | CASSTRQGANYEQYF
NA | TRBJ2-5 | TRBV4-3 | CASSQTGQATGETQYF
few | TRBJ1-2 | TRBV29-1 | CSVDSNYGYTF
few | TRBJ2-7 | TRBV23-1 | CASSPVTASSYEQYF
many | TRBJ1-1 | TRBV27 | CASSFNRGTTEAFF